This TCR beta chain was recovered during a study of cytomegalovirus exposure and HLA in healthy donors. Findings and limits, study-wide: An analysis was carried out later, and it reportedly showed fewer N-insertions in an Asian-associated ancestry cluster than the 666-donor mean. Clonal expansion was found to be greater in HLA-associated TCR beta chains than in equally common others in a later analysis.

This clone was detected a few times. Its target is unknown. The V segment lost 5 bases and the J segment 1 base; nucleotides outside the gene matches: 4. The CDR3 sequence is 14 residues long. Germline CDR1 SGHVS, CDR2 FNYEAQ. 13 Jbeta primers and 60 Vbeta primers were used for the PCR. TCRdb keeps only in-frame clones here, not all; method: immunoSEQ multiplex PCR. The sample yields some 65,000 clones, approximately 71% seen once. The sequence was collected from a woman aged 40 to 50 in good health and CMV-seropositive. The chain links TRBV7-6 to TRBJ2-5; 7 nucleotides line up with TRBD1. Specimen: PBMCs. The CDR3 loop is CASSRGTAQETQYF. Here the CDR3 DNA reads TGTGCCAGCAGCCGAGGGACAGCCCAAGAGACCCAGTACTTC.